These T cell receptor beta chains were read from a single sample in a study of CD8 T cells in Susac syndrome. TCRdb itself ran the immunoSEQ multiplex PCR reads through MiXCR, one entry per CDR3 protein. Of approximately 25,000 distinct CDR3 sequences in the sample, just over 90% were seen once. The sample comprised CD8+ T cells from PBMCs. Every receptor here comes from a human donor with Susac syndrome. Both conserved end residues are part of each CDR3. A D gene is named only where the DNA matches it firmly. Clone size, where shown, is once, few, many, or a class for clones that have expanded.

V	J	size	D	CDR3	DNA
TRBV6-5	TRBJ1-6	-	-	CASSHRLYNSPLHF	TGTGCCAGCAGCCACAGGCTTTATAATTCACCCCTCCACTTT
TRBV29-1	TRBJ2-1	once	-	CSVLPGYNEQFF	TGCAGCGTTTTACCGGGCTACAATGAGCAGTTCTTC
TRBV6-5	TRBJ2-7	once	-	CASSYRSSYEQYF	TGTGCCAGCAGTTACCGATCTTCCTACGAGCAGTACTTC
TRBV3-1	TRBJ2-3	-	-	CASSQFRVRTDTQYF	TGTGCCAGCAGCCAATTCAGGGTGCGCACAGATACGCAGTATTTT
TRBV28	TRBJ2-1	-	-	CASSPRSSGLYNEQFF	TGTGCCAGCAGTCCCCGTAGTAGCGGCCTTTACAATGAGCAGTTCTTC
TRBV28	TRBJ1-2	-	-	CASSLDGYTF	TGTGCCAGCAGTTTAGATGGCTACACCTTC
TRBV21-1	TRBJ2-1	-	-	CASSNGSSSGGRNEQFF	TGTGCCAGCAGCAATGGGTCATCTAGCGGGGGGAGAAATGAGCAGTTCTTC
TRBV11-3	TRBJ2-4	-	-	CASSSRSGTAPGIQYF	TGTGCCAGCAGCTCGCGATCCGGGACGGCCCCTGGCATTCAGTACTTC
TRBV10-3	TRBJ2-1	-	-	CAIRRISGGPVGEQFF	TGTGCCATCAGGCGGATTAGTGGGGGCCCGGTTGGGGAGCAGTTCTTC
TRBV4-1	TRBJ2-2	once	-	CASSQVGIRTGELFF	TGCGCCAGCAGCCAAGTAGGGATCAGGACCGGGGAGCTGTTTTTT
TRBV7-8	TRBJ2-1	-	TRBD2	CASSLALAGGRVGYNEQFF	TGTGCCAGCAGCCTAGCCCTAGCGGGGGGGCGAGTGGGCTACAATGAGCAGTTCTTC
TRBV7-8	TRBJ2-7	-	-	CASSPKMAGLPYEQYF	TGTGCCAGCAGCCCGAAAATGGCAGGGCTACCCTACGAGCAGTACTTC
TRBV2	TRBJ2-7	-	-	CASSGIDRTYEQYF	TGTGCCAGCAGTGGTATCGACAGGACCTACGAGCAGTACTTC
TRBV3-1	TRBJ2-5	-	TRBD1	CASSLTGGTRQETQYF	TGTGCCAGCAGCCTAACAGGGGGAACTCGACAAGAGACCCAGTACTTC
TRBV13	TRBJ2-5	-	TRBD2	CASSGGHASGGPQETQYF	TGTGCCAGCAGCGGAGGGCACGCTAGCGGGGGACCCCAAGAGACCCAGTACTTC
TRBV9	TRBJ2-2	-	-	CASSVDGDHGELFF	TGTGCCAGCAGCGTAGATGGGGACCACGGGGAGCTGTTTTTT
TRBV6-2/TRBV6-3	TRBJ2-1	few	-	CASNIPHVGRGEYNEQFF	TGTGCCAGCAATATACCCCACGTGGGCAGGGGAGAATACAATGAGCAGTTCTTC
TRBV7-6	TRBJ1-5	-	-	CASSPGGVGNQPQHF	TGTGCCAGCAGCCCGGGGGGGGTCGGCAATCAGCCCCAGCATTTT
TRBV14	TRBJ1-2	-	-	CASSHTGYVGYGYTF	TGTGCCAGCAGCCACACAGGCTACGTAGGCTATGGCTACACCTTC
TRBV7-9	TRBJ2-1	-	TRBD1	CASSETGGSYNEQFF	TGTGCCAGCAGCGAGACAGGGGGCTCCTACAATGAGCAGTTCTTC
TRBV6-2/TRBV6-3	TRBJ2-6	-	-	CASSRDHSRANVLTF	TGTGCCAGCAGCAGGGACCACTCTCGGGCCAACGTCCTGACTTTC
TRBV10-2	TRBJ2-3	-	TRBD2	CASSESAGGTDTQYF	TGCGCCAGCAGTGAGTCGGCGGGAGGCACAGATACGCAGTATTTT
TRBV21-1	TRBJ1-1	-	-	CASSKQGANTEAFF	TGTGCCAGCAGCAAACAGGGGGCGAACACTGAAGCTTTCTTT
TRBV19	TRBJ2-7	once	-	CASQHVAGRNEQYF	TGTGCCAGTCAGCATGTGGCCGGAAGAAACGAGCAGTACTTC
TRBV14	TRBJ2-7	-	TRBD1	CASSHRQGVYEQYF	TGTGCCAGCAGCCATCGACAGGGGGTATACGAGCAGTACTTC
TRBV19	TRBJ2-7	-	TRBD1	CASSIGDSLYEQYF	TGTGCCAGTAGTATAGGGGACAGTCTCTACGAGCAGTACTTC